These 15 T cell receptor beta chains share one sample of origin, sequenced in a study of early T cells in non-severe SARS-CoV-2 infection (dated by TCRdb to the early 2020s). Receptor amplification or capture employed 5' RACE. The instrument was a NextSeq 500. TCRdb ran its own pipeline on the public reads, namely fastp trimming at Q25 and MiXCR clone calling, and kept in-frame beta chains. For every CDR3 protein sequence, its rows merge into one entry that carries the most common genes and DNA. In this sample the table shows 75,000 to 80,000 distinct CDR3 sequences, about 16% of which occur a single time. Clones ranked in the top ten supply about 2.6% of the sample. Sequencing input: whole blood. The receptors shown here come from an adult who was a healthcare worker with PCR-confirmed SARS-CoV-2 infection or an uninfected control (not recorded which).

This clonotype was seen a handful of times. The V call is TRBV3-1, the J call TRBJ1-1, with no clear D. The CDR3 contains 13 residues. Germline CDR1 and CDR2: LGHDT and YNNKEL (reference sequence). V was trimmed by 4 bases and J by 6 bases, leaving 12 bases between them. In DNA, the CDR3 is TGTGCCAGCAGCCCCCGCTTTTCTCCTGAAGCTTTCTTT. This gives the protein CASSPRFSPEAFF.

The V gene is TRBV4-1, the J gene TRBJ2-7, with no clear D. This CDR3 comprises 15 residues. CDR1 and CDR2 from the germline V gene are MGHRA and YSYEKL. Trimming removed 3 bases at V and 3 bases at J, with 15 bases between. DNA of the CDR3: TGCGCCAGCAGCCAGGGCCTGGCAGTGCTCTACGAGCAGTACTTC. It specifies CASSQGLAVLYEQYF.

This clonotype was recorded once. One end of the junction fails to match germline, which may point to a read error. The J gene is TRBJ1-3, the V gene TRBV6-5, with a tentative D call TRBD1 (5 bases). CDR3 size: 17 residues. CDR1 is MNHEY and CDR2 is SVGAGI in the germline V gene. The CDR3 region has the DNA TGTGCCAGCAGTCCGATAATCGGGGCCACCTCTGAAAACACCATATATTTT. It is translated as CASSPIIGATSENTIYF.

This clonotype was detected only a few times. The chain has TRBV12-2 and TRBJ1-2; TRBD1, the D gene given by the table, was not confirmed from the DNA. TRBV12-2 is recorded as a pseudogene. This CDR3 comprises 15 residues. The CDR3 DNA follows: TGTGCAAGTCGCGTGGGCAGGGGAAGGGACTATGGCTACACCTTC. This codes for CASRVGRGRDYGYTF.

DNA of the CDR3: TGTGCCAGCAGTTCCCAAAGCGTACAAGAGACCCAGTACTTC. Translating it yields CASSSQSVQETQYF. The rearrangement uses TRBV27 and TRBJ2-5, with D unresolved. Trimming removed 4 bases at V and 2 bases at J, with 11 bases between. This CDR3 has 14 residues. The V gene's germline CDR1 is MNHEY and CDR2 SMNVEV (reference sequence).

This chain connects TRBV6-2 or TRBV6-3 to TRBJ2-5; D is tentatively TRBD1 or TRBD2 (6 bases each). Germline CDR1 and CDR2: MNHEY and SVGEGT. This CDR3 region has 17 residues. V lost 2 bases and J 4 bases, leaving 20 bases between the germline ends. The CDR3: CASSYSGGRRVVETQYF. DNA of the CDR3: TGTGCCAGCAGTTACAGTGGGGGCAGGAGGGTTGTAGAGACCCAGTACTTC.

The table lists this clonotype with a few counts. The V and J genes are TRBV29-1 and TRBJ2-1, with a possible D match to TRBD1 (7 bases). CDR1 is SQVTM, CDR2 ANQGSEA, per germline. Trimming stripped 7 bases from V and 3 bases from J, with 25 bases between. The CDR3 totals 17 residues. The CDR3 loop is CSESDTGAGGFYNEQFF. DNA for the CDR3: TGCAGCGAATCCGACACAGGGGCCGGGGGATTCTACAATGAGCAGTTCTTC.

CDR3 sequence (DNA): TGTGCCAGCCAGACTAGCGGGACCATTCAGTACTTC. Translation: CASQTSGTIQYF. The chain links TRBV10-3 to TRBJ2-4, with 11 bases fitting TRBD2. J lost 9 bases, V lost 10 bases, and 5 bases had no gene match. Germline V gene data show CDR1 as ENHRY and CDR2 as SYGVKD. The CDR3 sequence is 12 residues long.

J is TRBJ2-1 and V is TRBV12-3 or TRBV12-4; D is uncertain. V was cut by 3 bases and J by 10 bases, with 10 bases left in between. This CDR3 has 12 residues. DNA of the CDR3: TGTGCCAGCAGTTTCACGGTCCGGGAGCAGTTCTTC. Its protein is CASSFTVREQFF.

As concerns this clonotype: One end of the junction does not line up with germline, which may come from a read error. The V gene is TRBV7-6, the J gene TRBJ2-7, with 7 bases aligning to TRBD2. This CDR3 region has 14 residues. In germline, CDR1 is SGHVS, CDR2 FNYEAQ. In DNA form, the CDR3 reads TGTACCAGCAGCTTAGGGCGGGGGATCTACGAGCAGTACTTC. Protein product: CTSSLGRGIYEQYF.

This clonotype has more than one count but fewer than ten. The V gene is TRBV2, the J gene TRBJ1-5, with D tentatively TRBD1 (6 bases). The V end was cut by 11 bases, the J end by 0 bases, with 14 bases between. The CDR3 totals 14 residues. The germline CDR1 and CDR2 sequences are SNHLY and FYNNEI. The CDR3 here is CASRTDPSNQPQHF. The CDR3 region has the DNA TGTGCCTCCAGGACAGACCCTAGCAATCAGCCCCAGCATTTT.

This clonotype was seen a few times. CDR3 in amino acids: CASSLAEQETQYF. The CDR3 DNA reads as TGTGCCAGCAGTTTAGCGGAACAAGAGACCCAGTACTTC. The rearrangement uses TRBV12-3 or TRBV12-4 and TRBJ2-5, with D unclear. CDR3 length: 13 residues. V lost 0 bases to trimming and J lost 2 bases, with 4 bases between them.

This clonotype was picked up a small number of times. The chain recombines TRBV20-1 with TRBJ1-2, with unresolved D. Per the germline V gene, CDR1 is DFQATT and CDR2 is SNEGSKA (reference sequence). V was clipped by 3 bases and J by 7 bases, with 12 bases between them. This CDR3 contains 12 residues. The CDR3 nucleotides read TGCAGTGCTAGTATGGGTATTACTGGCTACACCTTC. Amino acids: CSASMGITGYTF.

The chain links TRBV3-1 to TRBJ2-1; D is unresolved. This CDR3 comprises 15 residues. Trimming shortened V by 0 bases and J by 2 bases, and 8 bases separated the two germline ends. Germline CDR1 reads LGHDT; CDR2 reads YNNKEL (reference sequence). The CDR3 DNA reads as TGTGCCAGCAGCCAAGATTGGACGGCCTACAATGAGCAGTTCTTC. It specifies CASSQDWTAYNEQFF.

The chain employs TRBV28 and TRBJ2-3; D call uncertain. Trimming stripped 7 bases from V and 0 bases from J, with 8 bases between. Looked up from germline, CDR1 is MDHEN and CDR2 is SYDVKM. The CDR3 runs 13 residues. The CDR3 protein is CASNPASTDTQYF. The CDR3 bases are TGTGCCAGCAACCCGGCGAGCACAGATACGCAGTATTTT. Full variable domain (missing parts from reference TRBV28 and TRBJ2-3): DVKVTQSSRYLVKRTGEKVFLECVQDMDHENMFWYRQDPGLGLRLIYFSYDVKMKEKGDIPEGYSVSREKKERFSLILESASTNQTSMYLCASNPASTDTQYFGPGTRLTVL.